Below, 10 T cell receptor beta chains from the same sample are listed, as sequenced in a study of T cell repertoires in cytomegalovirus infection (dated by TCRdb to the late 2010s). Instrument on record: Illumina HiSeq 1500. TCRdb cleaned the public reads at Q25 with fastp, built clones with MiXCR and kept in-frame beta chains. All rows with the same CDR3 protein become a single entry with the most common DNA and genes. This sample comprises around 180,000 distinct CDR3 sequences, approximately 20% of them detected only once. Around 3.2% of the sample is in the top ten clones. Sequencing input: PBMCs. The source is a human donor in good health (CMV status not recorded). Some clones in this sample may be carry-over from other donors' samples.

This clonotype was counted many times. This chain uses TRBV6-1 with TRBJ2-3; unclear D gene. CDR3 length: 12 amino acids. V dropped 7 bases and J dropped 2 bases, with 7 bases sitting between them. From germline, CDR1 is MNHNS and CDR2 SASEGT. Here the CDR3 DNA reads TGTGCCAGCATAGGGATCACAGATACGCAGTATTTT. This gives the protein CASIGITDTQYF.

V is TRBV4-1 and J is TRBJ2-5; D may match TRBD1 or TRBD2 (6 bases each). The CDR3 has 16 residues. Germline V gene data show CDR1 as MGHRA and CDR2 as YSYEKL. V lost 5 bases, J lost 0 bases, and 16 bases lay in between. The CDR3 DNA reads TGCGCCAGCAGCACAACTCTAGGGGGGTACCAAGAGACCCAGTACTTC. This encodes CASSTTLGGYQETQYF.

This clonotype was observed a handful of times. The chain carries TRBV5-6 and TRBJ2-2; D remains ambiguous. Germline values: CDR1 SGHDT, CDR2 YYEEEE. This CDR3 spans 12 amino acids. Trimming stripped 0 bases from V and 7 bases from J, with 4 bases between. This CDR3 is CASSLVIGELFF. CDR3 coding DNA: TGTGCCAGCAGCTTGGTCATCGGGGAGCTGTTTTTT.

This clonotype was seen a handful of times. The rearrangement uses TRBV28 and TRBJ1-1, with D possibly matching TRBD1 (6 bases). Germline CDR1 MDHEN, CDR2 SYDVKM. The CDR3 extends over 13 amino acids. V dropped 5 bases and J dropped 8 bases, with 15 bases sitting between them. The CDR3 loop is CASSPTPGQEAFF. The CDR3 coding sequence is TGTGCCAGCAGTCCCACACCGGGACAAGAAGCTTTCTTT.

This clonotype was observed at least ten times. The V and J genes are TRBV5-6 and TRBJ1-5; 7 nucleotides agree with TRBD1. The junction had 12 bases not matched to a gene; V was cut back by 3 bases and J by 0 bases. Germline V lookup: CDR1 SGHDT, CDR2 YYEEEE. This CDR3 spans 18 amino acids. The DNA for the CDR3 is TGTGCCAGCAGCTCGAGGGAAAAGGACAGGTTTAGCAATCAGCCCCAGCATTTT. This sequence encodes CASSSREKDRFSNQPQHF.

V gene TRBV28 combines with J gene TRBJ2-1; maybe TRBD1 (6 bases). CDR1 MDHEN and CDR2 SYDVKM come from the germline V gene. V lost 3 bases and J lost 1, with 10 bases in between. This CDR3 is built from 15 residues. CDR3 residues: CASSLQGPSYNEQFF. The CDR3 nucleotides are TGTGCCAGCAGTTTGCAGGGGCCATCCTACAATGAGCAGTTCTTC.

This clonotype was picked up a small number of times. V and J are TRBV4-1 and TRBJ2-7; D ambiguous. The CDR3 extends over 13 amino acids. Trimming pared 0 bases from V and 6 bases from J, leaving 9 bases between. Germline assignment: CDR1 MGHRA and CDR2 YSYEKL. The CDR3 DNA reads TGCGCCAGCAGCCAAGAGTGGCCTCTCGAGCAGTACTTC. Translation: CASSQEWPLEQYF.

This clonotype was detected a few times. The chain joins TRBV4-1 to TRBJ2-4; D is perhaps TRBD1 (6 bases). The V end was cut by 0 bases, the J end by 1 base, with 10 bases between. This CDR3 has 16 residues. Germline V lookup: CDR1 MGHRA, CDR2 YSYEKL. The CDR3 sequence is CASSQEGGEAKNIQYF. The CDR3 bases are TGCGCCAGCAGCCAAGAAGGGGGAGAGGCCAAAAACATTCAGTACTTC.

The chain carries TRBV13 and TRBJ1-4; TRBD1 is a possible D gene (5 bases). V lost 5 bases and J lost 7, with 20 bases in between. This CDR3 comprises 16 residues. Germline-derived CDR1 and CDR2 are PRHDT and FYEKMQ (reference sequence). CDR3 residues: CASSTGPGAGGEKLFF. CDR3 coding DNA: TGTGCCAGCAGCACAGGACCGGGAGCGGGAGGTGAAAAACTGTTTTTT.

In the case of this clonotype: This may arise from a read error, as a much more abundant clone is one base away. CDR3 DNA: TGTGCCAGCAGCCAAATTTCGGGACCTCGCACAGATACGCAGTATTTT. This codes for CASSQISGPRTDTQYF. The rearrangement joins TRBV7-3 to TRBJ2-3; D may be TRBD1 or TRBD2 (5 bases each). The ends were cut back, 5 bases at V and 1 base at J, with 16 bases in the middle. The CDR3 has 16 amino acids. Germline values: CDR1 SGHTA, CDR2 FQGTGA.